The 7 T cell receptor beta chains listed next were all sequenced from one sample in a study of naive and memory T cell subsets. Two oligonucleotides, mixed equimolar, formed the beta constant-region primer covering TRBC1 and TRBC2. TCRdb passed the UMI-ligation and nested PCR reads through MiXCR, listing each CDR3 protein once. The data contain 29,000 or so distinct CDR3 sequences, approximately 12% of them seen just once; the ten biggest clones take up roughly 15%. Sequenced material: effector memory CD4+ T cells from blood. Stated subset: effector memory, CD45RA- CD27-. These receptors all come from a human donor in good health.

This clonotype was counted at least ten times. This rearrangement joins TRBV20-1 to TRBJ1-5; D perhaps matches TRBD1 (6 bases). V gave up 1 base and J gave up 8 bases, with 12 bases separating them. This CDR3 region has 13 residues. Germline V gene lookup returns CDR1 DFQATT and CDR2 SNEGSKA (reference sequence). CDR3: CSARGQVFEPQHF. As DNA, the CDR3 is TGCAGTGCTAGAGGACAGGTCTTTGAGCCCCAGCATTTT.

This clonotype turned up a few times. The CDR3 loop is CASSLSRSSGELFF. The CDR3 DNA reads as TGTGCCAGCAGCTTAAGCAGGAGCTCCGGGGAGCTGTTTTTT. The rearrangement links TRBV7-9 to TRBJ2-2, with unresolved D. The V end was cut by 2 bases, the J end by 6 bases, with 10 bases between. This CDR3 has 14 amino acids. CDR1 is SEHNR and CDR2 is FQNEAQ in the germline V gene (reference sequence).

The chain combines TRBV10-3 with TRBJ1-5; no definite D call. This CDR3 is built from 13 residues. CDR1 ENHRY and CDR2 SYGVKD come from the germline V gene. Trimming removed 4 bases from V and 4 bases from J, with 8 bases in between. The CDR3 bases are TGTGCCATCAGTGGGCAGAGGAATCAGCCCCAGCATTTT. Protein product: CAISGQRNQPQHF.

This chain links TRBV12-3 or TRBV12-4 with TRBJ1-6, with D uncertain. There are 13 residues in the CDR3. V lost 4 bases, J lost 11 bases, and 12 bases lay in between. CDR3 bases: TGTGCCAGCAGTTCCCCTCCTTCTCCACCCCTCCACTTT. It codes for CASSSPPSPPLHF.

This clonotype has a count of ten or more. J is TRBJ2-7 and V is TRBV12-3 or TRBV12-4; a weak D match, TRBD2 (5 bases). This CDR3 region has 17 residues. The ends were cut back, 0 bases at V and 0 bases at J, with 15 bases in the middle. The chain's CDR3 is CASSLALRYSGSYEQYF. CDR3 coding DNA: TGTGCCAGCAGTTTAGCCCTCCGTTACAGCGGCTCCTACGAGCAGTACTTC.

Here the CDR3 DNA reads TGCGCCAGCAGCTTGGAGACAGGGCCCACCGGGGAGCTGTTTTTT. Its translation: CASSLETGPTGELFF. The rearrangement joins TRBV5-1 to TRBJ2-2; 7 bases align to TRBD1. This CDR3 is 15 amino acids long. J gave up 4 bases and V 0 bases, and 3 bases lay outside the gene matches. Germline V gene lookup returns CDR1 SGHRS and CDR2 YFSETQ.

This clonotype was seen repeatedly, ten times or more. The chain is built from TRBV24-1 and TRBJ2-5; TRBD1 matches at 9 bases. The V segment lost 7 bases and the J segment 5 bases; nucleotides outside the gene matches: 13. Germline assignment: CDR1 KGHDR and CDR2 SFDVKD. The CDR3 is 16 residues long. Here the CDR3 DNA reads TGTGCCACCAGCACCCTTCAACAGGGGGCGTATGAGACCCAGTACTTC. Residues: CATSTLQQGAYETQYF.